This TCR beta chain was profiled in a study of shared clonotypes between healthy human individuals. General observations from the study: A handful of donors shared about 4.8% of their naive CD4 clonotypes.

The repertoire was sequenced with immunoSEQ multiplex PCR; TCRdb's copy has only in-frame clones and lacks some. The sample includes some 2,100,000 clones, about 94% of them seen just once. CDR1 is MGHRA and CDR2 is YSYEKL in the germline V gene. The CDR3 extends over 16 amino acids. V was pared by 3 bases and J by 4 bases, with 16 bases between. On this clone: Its antigen remains unidentified.

The sequenced sample consisted of naive CD4+ T cells sorted from blood. Subset noted: CD45RA+ positively selected. This rearrangement joins TRBV4-1 to TRBJ1-5, with D tentatively TRBD1 (6 bases). The TCR sequence derives from a man in his late teens or twenties in good health. Here the CDR3 DNA reads TGCGCCAGCAGCCACCTTTTACAGGGACGAAATCAGCCCCAGCATTTT. It translates to CASSHLLQGRNQPQHF.